The text below deals with one T cell receptor beta chain. As yet, its antigen is unknown. The data are from a study of vaccination effects on CD4 cells after COVID-19. Viral peptide pools were used in the ViraFEST assay to expand antigen-specific CD4+ T cells, and sequencing came afterward. A 10-day culture period preceded the isolation of CD4+ T cells. None of these healthy vaccinees had been infected with SARS-CoV-2 before vaccination. Using immunoSEQ multiplex PCR, the repertoire was profiled, and TCRdb retains in-frame clones only, with some absent. Of approximately 30,000 clones detected, around 75% appear once; the ten largest clones hold around 30%. In germline, CDR1 is MNHNS, CDR2 SASEGT. CDR3 length equals 16 residues. V lost 7 bases to trimming and J lost 5 bases, with 20 bases between them.

The specimen comprised CD4+ T cells from PBMCs cultured with SARS-CoV-2 spike peptides, sampled before COVID-19 vaccination. The V and J genes are TRBV6-1 and TRBJ1-4; D ambiguous. The source of this sequence is a human donor who received a COVID-19 vaccine. The chain's CDR3 is CASNDYPAGGNEKLFF. CDR3 coding DNA: TGTGCCAGCAATGACTATCCCGCAGGTGGGAATGAAAAACTGTTTTTT.